The TCR beta chain described here comes from a study of blood T cell repertoires in COVID-19. The V and J ends lost 0 bases and 4 bases, in that order; junction bases with no gene match: 2. Germline lookup yields CDR1 ENHRY and CDR2 SYGVKD. The CDR3 has 15 amino acids. The protocol was immunoSEQ multiplex PCR, while the TCRdb copy is restricted to in-frame clones and leaves out a portion. The table lists about 150,000 clones, around four fifths of them singletons, with around 6% in the top ten. The sequence was obtained from a woman in her fifties or sixties who had recovered from COVID-19. V is TRBV10-3 and J is TRBJ2-2, with 7 bases fitting TRBD2. Sequencing was performed on PBMCs or T cells enriched from blood (not recorded which). The CDR3 coding sequence is TGTGCCATCAGTGAGTCGCGGGGGATCACCGGGGAGCTGTTTTTT. As protein: CAISESRGITGELFF.